One TCR beta chain is described in this entry. Its antigen target is currently unknown. Base-call qualities are not available, and no considerably larger clone is one nucleotide away. Whole blood was collected in K2EDTA tubes by collaborating institutions according to the institutions' own protocols. Collaborator samples were shipped for TCRbeta analysis as frozen whole blood, isolated PBMCs, or DNA extracted from either sample type. This sample stems from a study of blood T cell repertoires in COVID-19 (dated by TCRdb to about 2020). About the investigation overall: Samples from collaborators originated in the United States, Italy and Spain and spanned both the acute and convalescent phases of COVID-19. The material from the prospective study consisted of cDNA or gDNA derived from T cells, B-cell-depleted T cells, or PBMCs. Subjects who had been exposed to COVID-19, were actively infected with it, or had recovered from it provided the deeply sampled blood TCRbeta repertoires that made up the dataset. The repertoires were released in a freely available public database meant as a resource for research on the immune response to SARS-CoV-2. Samples came from the ongoing ImmuneRACE study (first 160 participants) plus 1,254 subjects from 6 global collaborators. The sample metadata nearly always contained a de-identified subject ID, COVID-19 status, age in years and sex. Where available, HLA class I and class II types were taken from metadata supplied by the sample provider and were not determined by assay-based typing.

General findings and caveats noted by the study authors: The amount of clinical and demographic metadata varied by source and participant and was provided uncurated.

The immunoSEQ Assay, a bias-controlled multiplex PCR, was used to amplify TCRbeta CDR3 regions from genomic DNA. In the source study's methods: The number of nucleated cells in each sample was estimated by amplification of reference gene primers within the assay. Sequence reads were collapsed and filtered to measure the absolute abundance of every unique TCRbeta CDR3 rearrangement. For each sample, productive Simpson clonality was calculated as the square root of Simpson's diversity index over productive rearrangements. TCRdb's version of the immuneACCESS table is confined to in-frame rearrangements and falls short of the full clone set. An unresolved V gene accounts for under half of the shortfall where checked; the remainder is of unknown origin. V and J calls and clone size come straight from that table; D and trimming were deduced from the DNA. Counted in this sample were approximately 380,000 clones; about 85% of them appeared once. The ten largest clones capture roughly 3.6% of the sample.

The germline V gene supplies CDR1 MGHRA and CDR2 YSYEKL. Trimming leaves V shorter by 6 bases and J shorter by 10 bases, with the junction holding 11 bases beyond the gene matches. There are 13 amino acids in the CDR3, from cysteine to phenylalanine inclusive. Left in the record is the CDR3 DNA by itself, 39 bases read in frame from the first base. The sequencing sample was made of peripheral blood. This chain joins TRBV4-1 to TRBJ1-1; 7 bases in between match TRBD1. The TCR comes from a woman in her late teens or twenties with acute or convalescent COVID-19. The encoded CDR3 is CASRPGTAFGAFF. The nucleotides are TGCGCCAGCAGGCCAGGGACAGCCTTCGGAGCTTTCTTT.